This T cell receptor beta chain emerged from a study of early T cells in non-severe SARS-CoV-2 infection. Overall study: Unsorted whole-blood RNA was sequenced in bulk, leaving chains unpaired.

There are 13 residues in the CDR3. CDR1 is SGHDN and CDR2 is FVKESK in the germline V gene. The V and J ends lost 7 bases and 5 bases, in that order; junction bases with no gene match: 5. General study findings and limits: Clonotype matching in VDJdb favored anti-spike CD8 responses and did not capture private and CD4 specificities.

Individual cDNA molecules carried attached unique molecular identifiers. TCRdb re-derived calls from the 5' RACE reads in MiXCR, one entry per CDR3 protein. The data contain under 85,000 distinct CDR3 sequences, around 15% of them singletons. This clonotype was counted at least ten times. Its antigen is undetermined. Sequencing was done on a sample of whole blood. This sequence was found in an adult who was a healthcare worker with PCR-confirmed SARS-CoV-2 infection or an uninfected control (not recorded which). The chain uses TRBV14 and TRBJ2-5; TRBD2 matches at 9 bases. The CDR3 reads CASNLAGSETQYF. In nucleotides, the CDR3 is TGTGCCAGCAACCTAGCGGGGAGTGAGACCCAGTACTTC.